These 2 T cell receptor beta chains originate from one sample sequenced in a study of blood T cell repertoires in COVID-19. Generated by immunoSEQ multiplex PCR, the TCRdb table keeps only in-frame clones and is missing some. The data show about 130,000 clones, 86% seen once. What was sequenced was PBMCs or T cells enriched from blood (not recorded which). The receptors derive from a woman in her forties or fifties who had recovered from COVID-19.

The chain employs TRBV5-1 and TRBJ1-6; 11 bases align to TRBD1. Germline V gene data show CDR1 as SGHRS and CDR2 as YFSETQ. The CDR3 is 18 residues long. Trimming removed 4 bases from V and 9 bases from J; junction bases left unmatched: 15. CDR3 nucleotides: TGCGCCAGCAGCCCGGACGGGACAGGGGGGCTCATCGGTTCACCCCTCCACTTT. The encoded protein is CASSPDGTGGLIGSPLHF.

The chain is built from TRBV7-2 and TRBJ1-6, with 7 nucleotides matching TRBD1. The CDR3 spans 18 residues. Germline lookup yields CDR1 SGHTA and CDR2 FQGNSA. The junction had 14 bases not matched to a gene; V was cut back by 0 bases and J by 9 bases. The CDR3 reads CASSLAGRGQMVGSPLHF. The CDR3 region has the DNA TGTGCCAGCAGCTTAGCTGGTAGGGGGCAAATGGTGGGTTCACCCCTCCACTTT.